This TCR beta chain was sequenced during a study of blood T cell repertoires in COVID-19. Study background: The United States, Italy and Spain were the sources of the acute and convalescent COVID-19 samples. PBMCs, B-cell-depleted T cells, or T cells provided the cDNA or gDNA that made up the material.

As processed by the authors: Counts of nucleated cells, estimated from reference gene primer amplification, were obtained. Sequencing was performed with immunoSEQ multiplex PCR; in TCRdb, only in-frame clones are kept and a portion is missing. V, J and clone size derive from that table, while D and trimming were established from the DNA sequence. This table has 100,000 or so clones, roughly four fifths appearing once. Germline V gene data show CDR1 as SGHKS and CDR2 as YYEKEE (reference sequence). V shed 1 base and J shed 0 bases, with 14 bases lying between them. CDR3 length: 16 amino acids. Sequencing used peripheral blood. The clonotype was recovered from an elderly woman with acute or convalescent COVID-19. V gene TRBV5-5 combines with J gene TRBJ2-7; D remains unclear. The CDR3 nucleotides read TGTGCCAGCAGCTTGCAAGATGGGTGGGCCTCCTACGAGCAGTACTTC. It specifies CASSLQDGWASYEQYF.